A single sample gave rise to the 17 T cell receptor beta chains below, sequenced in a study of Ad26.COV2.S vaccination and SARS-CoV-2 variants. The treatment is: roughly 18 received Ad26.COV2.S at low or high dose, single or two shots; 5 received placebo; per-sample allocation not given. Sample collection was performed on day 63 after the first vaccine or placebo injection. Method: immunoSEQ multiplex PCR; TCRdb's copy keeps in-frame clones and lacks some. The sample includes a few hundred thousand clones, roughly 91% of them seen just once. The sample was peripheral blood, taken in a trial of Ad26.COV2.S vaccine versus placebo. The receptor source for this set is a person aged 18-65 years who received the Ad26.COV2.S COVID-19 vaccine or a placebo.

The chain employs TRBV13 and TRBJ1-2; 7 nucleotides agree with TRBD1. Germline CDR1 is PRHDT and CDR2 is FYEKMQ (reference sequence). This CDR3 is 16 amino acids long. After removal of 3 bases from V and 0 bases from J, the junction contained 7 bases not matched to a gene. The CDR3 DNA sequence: TGTGCCAGCAGCTTCGACAGGGTCAATGCTAACTATGGCTACACCTTC. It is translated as CASSFDRVNANYGYTF.

The CDR3: CASSPLQGGSDTQYF. CDR3 nucleotide sequence: TGTGCCAGCAGCCCCCTGCAGGGGGGCTCAGATACGCAGTATTTT. V is TRBV7-9 and J is TRBJ2-3; D perhaps matches TRBD1 (7 bases). There are 15 residues in the CDR3. Per the germline V gene, CDR1 is SEHNR and CDR2 is FQNEAQ (reference sequence). Trimming shortened V by 5 bases and J by 4 bases, and 16 bases separated the two germline ends. Full variable domain (missing parts from reference TRBV7-9 and TRBJ2-3): DTGVSQNPRHKITKRGQNVTFRCDPISEHNRLYWYRQTLGQGPEFLTYFQNEAQLEKSRLLSDRFSAERPKGSFSTLEIQRTEQGDSAMYLCASSPLQGGSDTQYFGPGTRLTVL.

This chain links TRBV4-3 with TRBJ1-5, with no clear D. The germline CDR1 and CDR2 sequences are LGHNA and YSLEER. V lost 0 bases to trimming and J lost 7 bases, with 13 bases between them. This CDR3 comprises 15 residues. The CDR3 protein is CASSQDRGRRQPQHF. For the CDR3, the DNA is TGCGCCAGCAGCCAAGATCGCGGCAGGAGGCAGCCCCAGCATTTT.

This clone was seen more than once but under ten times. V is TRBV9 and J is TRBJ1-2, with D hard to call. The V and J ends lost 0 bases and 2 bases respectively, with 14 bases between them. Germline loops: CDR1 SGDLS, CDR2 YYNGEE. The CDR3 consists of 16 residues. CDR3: CASSVDGRGGNYGYTF. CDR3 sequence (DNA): TGTGCCAGCAGCGTAGATGGGAGAGGCGGAAACTATGGCTACACCTTC. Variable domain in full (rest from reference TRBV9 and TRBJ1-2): DSGVTQTPKHLITATGQRVTLRCSPRSGDLSVYWYQQSLDQGLQFLIQYYNGEERAKGNILERFSAQQFPDLHSELNLSSLELGDSALYFCASSVDGRGGNYGYTFGSGTRLTVV.

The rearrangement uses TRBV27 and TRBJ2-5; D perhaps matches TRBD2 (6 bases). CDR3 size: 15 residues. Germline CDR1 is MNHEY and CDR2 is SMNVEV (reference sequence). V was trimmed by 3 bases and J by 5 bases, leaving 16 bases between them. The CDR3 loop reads CASSFLGTGRETQYF. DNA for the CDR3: TGTGCCAGCAGTTTTCTTGGGACTGGACGGGAGACCCAGTACTTC.

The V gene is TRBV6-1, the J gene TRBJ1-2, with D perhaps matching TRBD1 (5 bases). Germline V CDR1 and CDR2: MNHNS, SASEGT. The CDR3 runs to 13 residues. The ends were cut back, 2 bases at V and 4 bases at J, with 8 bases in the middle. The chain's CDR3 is CASSERGLYGYTF. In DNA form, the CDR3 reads TGTGCCAGCAGTGAAAGGGGACTCTATGGCTACACCTTC.

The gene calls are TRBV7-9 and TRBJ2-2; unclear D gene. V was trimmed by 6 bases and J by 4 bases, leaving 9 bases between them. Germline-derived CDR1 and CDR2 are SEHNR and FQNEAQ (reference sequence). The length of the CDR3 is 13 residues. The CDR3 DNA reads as TGTGCCAGCAGTTTTTCTGGCACCGGGGAGCTGTTTTTT. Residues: CASSFSGTGELFF.

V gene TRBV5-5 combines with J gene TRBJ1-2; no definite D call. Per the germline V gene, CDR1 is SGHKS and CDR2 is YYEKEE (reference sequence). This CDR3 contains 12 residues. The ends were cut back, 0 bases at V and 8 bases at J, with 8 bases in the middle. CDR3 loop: CASSLVEGGYTF. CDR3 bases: TGTGCCAGCAGCTTGGTGGAGGGAGGCTACACCTTC.

CDR3 protein: CASSFTGTNQPQHF. CDR3 nucleotide sequence: TGTGCCAGCAGCTTCACAGGGACCAATCAGCCCCAGCATTTT. This chain uses TRBV7-9 with TRBJ1-5; possible D gene TRBD1, 6 bases. The CDR3 length is 14 residues. V lost 3 bases, J lost 3 bases, and 9 bases lay in between. Germline assignment: CDR1 SEHNR and CDR2 FQNEAQ (reference sequence).

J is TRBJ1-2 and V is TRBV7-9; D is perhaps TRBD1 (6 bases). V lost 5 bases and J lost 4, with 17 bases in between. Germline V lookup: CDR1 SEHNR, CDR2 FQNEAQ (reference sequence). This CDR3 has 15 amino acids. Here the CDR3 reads CASSPRGGRGYGYTF. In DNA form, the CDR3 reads TGTGCCAGCAGCCCCCGGGGGGGCCGGGGCTATGGCTACACCTTC.

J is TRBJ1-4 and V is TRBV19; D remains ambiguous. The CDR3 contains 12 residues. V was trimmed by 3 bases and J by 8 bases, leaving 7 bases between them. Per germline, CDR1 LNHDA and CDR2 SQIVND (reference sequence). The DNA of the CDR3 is TGTGCCAGTAGTATTAGAAGGGAAAAACTGTTTTTT. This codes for CASSIRREKLFF.

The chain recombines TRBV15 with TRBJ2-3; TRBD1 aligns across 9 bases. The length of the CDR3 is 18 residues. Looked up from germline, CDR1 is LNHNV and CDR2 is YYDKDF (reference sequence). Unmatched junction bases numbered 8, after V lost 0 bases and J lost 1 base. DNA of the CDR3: TGTGCCACCAGCAGAGATTCGGGACAGGGTTTCGGCACAGATACGCAGTATTTT. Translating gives CATSRDSGQGFGTDTQYF.

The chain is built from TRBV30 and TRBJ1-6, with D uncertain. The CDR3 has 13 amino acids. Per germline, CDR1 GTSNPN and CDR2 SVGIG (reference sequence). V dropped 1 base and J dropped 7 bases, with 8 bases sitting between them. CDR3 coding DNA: TGTGCCTGGAGTGGGACCTCGAATTCACCCCTCCACTTT. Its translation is CAWSGTSNSPLHF. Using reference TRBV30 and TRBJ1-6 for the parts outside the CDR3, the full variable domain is SQTIHQWPATLVQPVGSPLSLECTVEGTSNPNLYWYRQAAGRGLQLLFYSVGIGQISSEVPQNLSASRPQDRQFILSSKKLLLSDSGFYLCAWSGTSNSPLHFGNGTRLTVT.

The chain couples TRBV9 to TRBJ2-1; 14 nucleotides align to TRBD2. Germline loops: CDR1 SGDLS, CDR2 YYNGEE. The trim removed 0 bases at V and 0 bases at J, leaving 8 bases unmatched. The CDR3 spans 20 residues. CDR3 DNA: TGTGCCAGCAGCGTAGCGGGGGGACTAGCGGGGGCTAACTCCTACAATGAGCAGTTCTTC. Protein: CASSVAGGLAGANSYNEQFF. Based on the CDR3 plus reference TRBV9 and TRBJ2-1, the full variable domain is DSGVTQTPKHLITATGQRVTLRCSPRSGDLSVYWYQQSLDQGLQFLIQYYNGEERAKGNILERFSAQQFPDLHSELNLSSLELGDSALYFCASSVAGGLAGANSYNEQFFGPGTRLTVL.

The CDR3 coding sequence is TGCGCCAGCAGCGTGACAGGGGGTCAACAGCCCCAGCATTTT. Its protein is CASSVTGGQQPQHF. This chain joins TRBV5-1 and TRBJ1-5, with TRBD1 matching over 9 bases. This CDR3 is built from 14 residues. The V gene end was trimmed by 4 bases and the J gene end by 7 bases; junction bases not matched to a gene: 6. Looked up from germline, CDR1 is SGHRS and CDR2 is YFSETQ.

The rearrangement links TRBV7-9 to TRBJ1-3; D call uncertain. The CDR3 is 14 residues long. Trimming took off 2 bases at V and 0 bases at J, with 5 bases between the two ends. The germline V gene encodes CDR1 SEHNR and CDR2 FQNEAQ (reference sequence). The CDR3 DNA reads TGTGCCAGCAGCTTAAATCGCTCTGGAAACACCATATATTTT. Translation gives CASSLNRSGNTIYF.

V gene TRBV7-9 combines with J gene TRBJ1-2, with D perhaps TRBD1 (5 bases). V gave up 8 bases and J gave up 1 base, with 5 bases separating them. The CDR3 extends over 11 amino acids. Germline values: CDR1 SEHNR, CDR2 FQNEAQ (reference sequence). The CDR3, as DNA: TGTGCCAGCCAGGGTAACTATGGCTACACCTTC. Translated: CASQGNYGYTF.